The rows below give T cell receptor beta chains drawn from one sample of a study of cytotoxic CD8 clonotypes in ibrutinib-treated CLL. The assay was immunoSEQ multiplex PCR, and TCRdb's table has in-frame clones only and misses some. The profile covers over 150,000 clones, with about two thirds appearing a single time and about an eighth taken by the ten largest. Sequencing used PBMCs, obtained after 24 months of ibrutinib treatment. Every receptor here comes from a human donor with chronic lymphocytic leukemia. Both conserved end residues are part of each CDR3. The D gene is left open where the match is weak. Size values are once, few and many counts, or a class for expanded clones, and some rows have none.

clone_size	v_call	cdr3_length	d_call	j_call	cdr3_aa	cdr3_nt
-	TRBV7-9	13	TRBD1	TRBJ1-1	CASRRGQGSGAFF	TGTGCCAGCAGACGCGGACAGGGCAGCGGAGCTTTCTTT
-	TRBV6-6	12	-	TRBJ1-3	CASGTSGNTIYF	TGTGCCAGCGGGACCTCTGGAAACACCATATATTTT
-	TRBV29-1	13	-	TRBJ2-7	CSVLVVGDDEQYF	TGCAGCGTTCTCGTCGTGGGAGATGACGAGCAGTACTTC
-	TRBV6-6	16	-	TRBJ2-1	CASSLPLQSSYNEQFF	TGTGCCAGCAGTTTACCCCTCCAGAGCTCCTACAATGAGCAGTTCTTC
-	TRBV6-4	16	TRBD2	TRBJ2-2	CASRKTSAHTTGELFF	TGTGCCAGCAGAAAGACTAGCGCGCATACCACCGGGGAGCTGTTTTTT
-	TRBV4-1	14	-	TRBJ1-2	CASSQPGTVRGYTF	TGCGCCAGCAGCCAACCGGGTACAGTCCGGGGCTACACCTTC
-	TRBV29-1	10	-	TRBJ2-5	CSVDTQGKHF	TGCAGCGTTGACACGCAGGGGAAGCACTTC
once	TRBV2	15	TRBD1	TRBJ1-1	CARTRTGTLTTEAFF	TGTGCCAGAACCCGGACAGGGACCTTGACCACTGAAGCTTTCTTT
-	TRBV7-9	15	TRBD2	TRBJ2-3	CASSDLAGDTDTQYF	TGTGCCAGCAGCGATTTAGCGGGAGACACAGATACGCAGTATTTT
-	TRBV4-3	15	-	TRBJ2-7	CASSQDYSATYEQYF	TGCGCCAGCAGCCAAGATTACTCGGCAACCTACGAGCAGTACTTC
-	TRBV27	14	-	TRBJ2-7	CASSFKGFYYEQYF	TGTGCCAGCAGTTTCAAAGGGTTCTACTACGAGCAGTACTTC
-	TRBV18	15	TRBD1	TRBJ1-3	CASSPAGQMGNTIYF	TGTGCCAGCTCACCAGCGGGACAGATGGGAAACACCATATATTTT
-	TRBV9	16	TRBD1	TRBJ2-2	CASSVGGTGRTGELFF	TGTGCCAGCAGCGTAGGAGGGACAGGGAGAACCGGGGAGCTGTTTTTT
-	TRBV9	17	-	TRBJ1-3	CASSVGGGASAGNTIYF	TGTGCCAGCAGCGTAGGTGGGGGAGCCTCGGCTGGAAACACCATATATTTT
-	TRBV19	15	TRBD1	TRBJ1-2	CATRPSRTGVWGYTF	TGTGCCACCCGACCGTCGCGGACAGGGGTTTGGGGCTACACCTTC
-	TRBV5-3	13	-	TRBJ1-2	CASSLVGGVGYTF	TGTGCCAGCAGCTTAGTTGGGGGAGTTGGCTACACCTTC
-	TRBV7-9	14	-	TRBJ2-1	CASSLGYSHNEQFF	TGTGCCAGCAGCTTGGGATATAGCCACAATGAGCAGTTCTTC
-	TRBV30	13	-	TRBJ2-6	CAWEFSGANVLTF	TGTGCCTGGGAGTTCTCTGGGGCCAACGTCCTGACTTTC